This T cell receptor (beta chain) originates from a study of blood T cell repertoires in COVID-19. Repertoires were generated with immunoSEQ multiplex PCR, while TCRdb's copy carries only in-frame clones and drops some. The sample yields approximately 35,000 clones, roughly 88% seen once. Germline-derived CDR1 and CDR2 are LGHDT and YNNKEL (reference sequence). The V and J ends lost 6 bases and 0 bases respectively, with 8 bases between them. CDR3 size: 13 residues. Sequencing was done on a sample of peripheral blood. The chain employs TRBV3-1 (or the pseudogene TRBV3-2) and TRBJ1-1; D gene unclear. This TCR was recovered from a man aged 60 to 69 with active COVID-19. The CDR3: CASSPTMNTEAFF. Here the CDR3 DNA reads TGTGCCAGCAGTCCTACTATGAACACTGAAGCTTTCTTT.